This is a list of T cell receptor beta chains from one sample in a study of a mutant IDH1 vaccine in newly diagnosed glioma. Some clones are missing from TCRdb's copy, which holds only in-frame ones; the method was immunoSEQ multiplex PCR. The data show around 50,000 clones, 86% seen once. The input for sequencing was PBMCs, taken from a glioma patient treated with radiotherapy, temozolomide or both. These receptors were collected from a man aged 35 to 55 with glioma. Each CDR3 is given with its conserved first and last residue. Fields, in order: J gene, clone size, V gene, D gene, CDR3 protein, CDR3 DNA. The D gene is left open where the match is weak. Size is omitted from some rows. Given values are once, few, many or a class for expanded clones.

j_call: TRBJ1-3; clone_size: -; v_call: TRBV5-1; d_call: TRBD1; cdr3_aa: CASRDRESGNTIYF; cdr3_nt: TGCGCCAGCAGAGACAGGGAATCTGGAAACACCATATATTTT
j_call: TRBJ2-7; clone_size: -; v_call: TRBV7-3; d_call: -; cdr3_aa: CASRGRGNEQYF; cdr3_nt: TGTGCCAGCAGGGGCAGGGGCAACGAGCAGTACTTC
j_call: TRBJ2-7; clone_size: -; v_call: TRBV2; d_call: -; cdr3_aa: CASSDRGSAPGEQYF; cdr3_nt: TGTGCCAGCAGTGATAGGGGGAGCGCCCCCGGCGAGCAGTACTTC
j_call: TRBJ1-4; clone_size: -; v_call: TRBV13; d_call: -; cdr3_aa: CASRRGVGEKLFF; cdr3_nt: TGTGCCAGCAGAAGGGGGGTGGGGGAAAAACTGTTTTTT
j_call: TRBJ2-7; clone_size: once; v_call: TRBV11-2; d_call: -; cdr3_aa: CASSLDQDDEQYF; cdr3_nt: TGTGCCAGCAGCTTAGATCAAGACGACGAGCAGTACTTC
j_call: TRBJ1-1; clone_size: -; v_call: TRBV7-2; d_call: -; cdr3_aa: CASSTRQARMAFF; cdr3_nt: TGTGCCAGCAGCACCCGACAGGCCCGTATGGCTTTCTTT
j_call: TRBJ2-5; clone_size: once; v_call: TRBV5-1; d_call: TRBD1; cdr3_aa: CASSVDRGIQETQYF; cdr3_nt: TGCGCCAGCAGCGTGGACAGGGGAATACAAGAGACCCAGTACTTC
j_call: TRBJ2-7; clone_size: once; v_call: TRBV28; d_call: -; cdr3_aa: CASSLRGGTGNFF; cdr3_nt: TGTGCCAGCAGTTTACGGGGGGGGACAGGCAACTTCTTC
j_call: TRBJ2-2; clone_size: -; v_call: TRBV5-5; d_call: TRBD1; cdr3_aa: CASSPGQTNTGELFF; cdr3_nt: TGTGCCAGCAGCCCGGGACAGACGAACACCGGGGAGCTGTTTTTT
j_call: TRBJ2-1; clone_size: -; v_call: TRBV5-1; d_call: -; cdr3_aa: CASSGQTGRGQFF; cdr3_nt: TGCGCCAGCAGCGGACAGACAGGGCGGGGGCAGTTCTTC
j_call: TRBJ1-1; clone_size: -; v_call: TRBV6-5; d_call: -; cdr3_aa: CASRRESSEAFF; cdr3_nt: TGTGCCAGCAGGAGGGAGTCTTCTGAAGCTTTCTTT
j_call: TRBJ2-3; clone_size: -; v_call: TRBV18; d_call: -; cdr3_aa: CASSPPGDTQYF; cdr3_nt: TGTGCCAGCTCACCACCGGGAGATACGCAGTATTTT
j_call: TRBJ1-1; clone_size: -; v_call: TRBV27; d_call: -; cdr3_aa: CAIAGSNTEAFF; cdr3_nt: TGTGCCATCGCAGGGTCCAACACTGAAGCTTTCTTT
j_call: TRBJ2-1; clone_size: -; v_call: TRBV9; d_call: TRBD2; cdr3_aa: CASSTQRGEVKNEQFF; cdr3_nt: TGTGCCAGCAGCACCCAGCGGGGGGAGGTAAAGAATGAGCAGTTCTTC
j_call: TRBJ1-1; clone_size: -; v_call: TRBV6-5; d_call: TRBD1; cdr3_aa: CASSLGQEGAFF; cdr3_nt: TGTGCCAGCAGCCTCGGACAGGAGGGAGCTTTCTTT
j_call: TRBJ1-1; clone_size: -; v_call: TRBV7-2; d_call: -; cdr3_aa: CASSRPHGAKNTEAFF; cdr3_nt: TGTGCCAGCAGCCGCCCCCACGGGGCAAAGAACACTGAAGCTTTCTTT
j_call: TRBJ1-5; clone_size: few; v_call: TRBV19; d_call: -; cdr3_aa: CASSPPWGGNQPQHF; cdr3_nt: TGTGCCAGTAGTCCGCCTTGGGGTGGCAATCAGCCCCAGCATTTT
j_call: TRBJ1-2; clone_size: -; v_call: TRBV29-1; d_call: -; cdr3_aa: CSVDWQGSYGYTF; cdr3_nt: TGCAGCGTTGATTGGCAGGGTTCTTATGGCTACACCTTC
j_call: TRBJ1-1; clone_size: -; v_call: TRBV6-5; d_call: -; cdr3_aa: CASYSIGGTEAFF; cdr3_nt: TGTGCCAGCTACTCTATAGGGGGCACTGAAGCTTTCTTT
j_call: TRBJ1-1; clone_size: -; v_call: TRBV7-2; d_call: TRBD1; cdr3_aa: CASRGTGGFEAFF; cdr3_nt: TGTGCCAGCAGGGGGACAGGGGGGTTTGAAGCTTTCTTT
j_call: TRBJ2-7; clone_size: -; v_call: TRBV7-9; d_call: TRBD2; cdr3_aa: CASSLDRTSGSNKQYF; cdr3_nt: TGTGCCAGCAGCTTAGACCGGACTAGCGGGAGTAACAAGCAGTACTTC
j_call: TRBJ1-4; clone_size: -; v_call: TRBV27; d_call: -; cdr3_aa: CASSLRNEKLFF; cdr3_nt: TGTGCCAGCAGTTTACGGAATGAAAAACTGTTTTTT
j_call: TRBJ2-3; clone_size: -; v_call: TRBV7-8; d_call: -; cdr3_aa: CASGRRTDTQYF; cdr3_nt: TGTGCCAGCGGGCGGCGCACAGATACGCAGTATTTT
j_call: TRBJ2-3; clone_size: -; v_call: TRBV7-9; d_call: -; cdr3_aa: CASSRSSTDTQYF; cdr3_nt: TGTGCCAGCAGCAGATCTAGCACAGATACGCAGTATTTT
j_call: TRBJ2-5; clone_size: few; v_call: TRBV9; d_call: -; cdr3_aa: CASSEQGLRETQYF; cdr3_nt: TGTGCCAGCAGCGAACAGGGTCTGAGAGAGACCCAGTACTTC
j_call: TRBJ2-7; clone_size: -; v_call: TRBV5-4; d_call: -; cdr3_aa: CASRQDPGRTTYEQYF; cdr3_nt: TGTGCCAGCAGGCAGGACCCGGGACGCACCACCTACGAGCAGTACTTC
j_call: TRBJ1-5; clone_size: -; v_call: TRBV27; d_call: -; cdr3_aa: CASGGGSQPQHF; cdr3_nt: TGTGCCAGTGGGGGGGGTAGTCAGCCCCAGCATTTT
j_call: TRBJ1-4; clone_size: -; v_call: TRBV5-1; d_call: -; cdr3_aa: CASSLMPDPGEKLFF; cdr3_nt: TGCGCCAGCAGCTTGATGCCCGATCCGGGTGAAAAACTGTTTTTT
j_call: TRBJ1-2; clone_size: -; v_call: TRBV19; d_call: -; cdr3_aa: CAPGSCSPRKGPAYGYTF; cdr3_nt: TGTGCCCCCGGGTCCTGTTCACCCCGAAAGGGTCCGGCCTATGGCTACACCTTC